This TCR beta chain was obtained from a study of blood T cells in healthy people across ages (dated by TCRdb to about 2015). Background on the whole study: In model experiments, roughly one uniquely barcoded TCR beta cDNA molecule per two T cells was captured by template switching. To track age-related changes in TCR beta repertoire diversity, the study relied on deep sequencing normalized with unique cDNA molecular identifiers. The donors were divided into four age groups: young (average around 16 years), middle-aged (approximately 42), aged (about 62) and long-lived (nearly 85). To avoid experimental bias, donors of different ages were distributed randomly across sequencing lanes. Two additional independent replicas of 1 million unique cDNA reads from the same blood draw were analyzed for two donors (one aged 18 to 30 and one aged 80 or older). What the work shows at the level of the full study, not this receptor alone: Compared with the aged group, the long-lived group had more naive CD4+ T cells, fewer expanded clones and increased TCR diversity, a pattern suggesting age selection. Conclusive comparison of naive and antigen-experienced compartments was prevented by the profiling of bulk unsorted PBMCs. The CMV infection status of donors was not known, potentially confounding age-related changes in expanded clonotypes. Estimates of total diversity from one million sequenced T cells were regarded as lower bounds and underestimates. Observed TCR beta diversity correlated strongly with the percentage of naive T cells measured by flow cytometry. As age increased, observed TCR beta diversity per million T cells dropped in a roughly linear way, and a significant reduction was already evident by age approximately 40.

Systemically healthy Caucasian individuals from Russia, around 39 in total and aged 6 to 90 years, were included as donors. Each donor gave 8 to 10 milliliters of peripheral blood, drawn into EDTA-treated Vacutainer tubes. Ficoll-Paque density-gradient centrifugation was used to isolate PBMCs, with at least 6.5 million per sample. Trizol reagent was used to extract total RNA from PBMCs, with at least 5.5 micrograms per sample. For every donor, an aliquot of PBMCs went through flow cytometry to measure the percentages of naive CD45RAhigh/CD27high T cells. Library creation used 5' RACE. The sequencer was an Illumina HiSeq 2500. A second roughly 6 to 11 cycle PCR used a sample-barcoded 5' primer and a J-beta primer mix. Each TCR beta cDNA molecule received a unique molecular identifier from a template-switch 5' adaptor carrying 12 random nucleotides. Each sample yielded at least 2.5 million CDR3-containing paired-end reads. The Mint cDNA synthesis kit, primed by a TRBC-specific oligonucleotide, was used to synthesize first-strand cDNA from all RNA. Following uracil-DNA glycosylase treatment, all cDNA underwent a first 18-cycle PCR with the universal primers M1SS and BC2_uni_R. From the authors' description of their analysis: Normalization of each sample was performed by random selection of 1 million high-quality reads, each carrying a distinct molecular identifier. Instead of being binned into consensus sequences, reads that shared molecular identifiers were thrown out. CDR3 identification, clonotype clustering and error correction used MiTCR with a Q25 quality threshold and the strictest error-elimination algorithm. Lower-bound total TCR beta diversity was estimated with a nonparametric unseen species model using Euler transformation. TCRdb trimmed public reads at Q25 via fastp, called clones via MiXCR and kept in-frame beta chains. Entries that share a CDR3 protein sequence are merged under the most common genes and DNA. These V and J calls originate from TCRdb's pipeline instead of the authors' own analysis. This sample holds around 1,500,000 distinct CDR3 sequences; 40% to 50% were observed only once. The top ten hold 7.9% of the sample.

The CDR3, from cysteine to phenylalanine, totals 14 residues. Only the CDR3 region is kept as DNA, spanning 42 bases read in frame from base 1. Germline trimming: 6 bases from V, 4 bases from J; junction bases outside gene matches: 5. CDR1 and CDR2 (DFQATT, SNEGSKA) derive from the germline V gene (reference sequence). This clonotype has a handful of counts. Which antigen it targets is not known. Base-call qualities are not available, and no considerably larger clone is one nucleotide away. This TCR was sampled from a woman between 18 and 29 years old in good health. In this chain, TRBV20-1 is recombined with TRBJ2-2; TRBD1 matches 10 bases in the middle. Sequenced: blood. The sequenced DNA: TGCAGTGCCCGGGACAGGGGAAGCACCGGGGAGCTGTTTTTT. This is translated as CSARDRGSTGELFF.